What follows are 27 T cell receptor beta chains derived from one specimen sequenced in a study of radiotherapy plus CTLA-4 blockade in lung cancer. This table comes from immunoSEQ multiplex PCR, and its TCRdb copy is limited to in-frame clones, with some not included. The data contain around 44,000 clones, more than 70% of them seen just once; the ten biggest clones take up approximately 2.4%. This material consisted of peripheral blood, taken from a patient treated with radiotherapy plus ipilimumab. The receptors were sampled from a human donor with non-small cell lung cancer whose response to radiotherapy plus ipilimumab could not be evaluated.

This chain joins TRBV7-2 and TRBJ2-7; 10 nucleotides agree with TRBD2. The V segment lost 0 bases and the J segment 2 bases; nucleotides outside the gene matches: 4. The CDR3 length is 16 residues. Germline V CDR1 and CDR2: SGHTA, FQGNSA. The CDR3 DNA reads as TGTGCCAGCAGCTTAGCCCCAGCGGGAGGGCCCTACGAGCAGTACTTC. Translated: CASSLAPAGGPYEQYF.

V gene TRBV11-2 combines with J gene TRBJ2-2, with 8 bases matching TRBD2. The CDR3 runs 16 residues. The trim removed 5 bases at V and 8 bases at J, leaving 13 bases unmatched. CDR1 and CDR2 (germline): SGHAT, FQNNGV. In DNA form, the CDR3 reads TGTGCCAGCAGCCCGCGGGGGGCTAGCACCGCGGGGGAGCTGTTTTTT. Translating it yields CASSPRGASTAGELFF.

V and J are TRBV20-1 and TRBJ1-1; D remains unclear. Germline lookup yields CDR1 DFQATT and CDR2 SNEGSKA (reference sequence). CDR3 length equals 11 residues. CDR3 DNA: TGCAGATACAGCAGCAACACTGAAGCTTTCTTT. Protein product: CRYSSNTEAFF.

The CDR3 DNA reads as TGTGCCAGCACGCCCGGGTCGACCCTTAGGGAGACCCAGTACTTC. Protein product: CASTPGSTLRETQYF. The chain recombines TRBV28 with TRBJ2-5, with no clear D. CDR1 MDHEN and CDR2 SYDVKM come from the germline V gene. This CDR3 has 15 residues. Between the trimmed V and J ends, which lost 7 bases and 5 bases, there was a span of 20 bases.

The chain couples TRBV5-5 to TRBJ1-3, with D unresolved. Deletions cut 0 bases from V and 0 bases from J, with 13 bases between. The germline V gene encodes CDR1 SGHKS and CDR2 YYEKEE (reference sequence). The CDR3 totals 17 residues. CDR3 loop: CASSLGGNLLSGNTIYF. CDR3 nucleotides: TGTGCCAGCAGCTTGGGAGGGAACCTACTCTCTGGAAACACCATATATTTT.

The genes are TRBV7-3 and TRBJ2-7; TRBD1 agrees at 8 bases. This CDR3 has 12 residues. J was trimmed by 3 bases and V by 8 bases; bases with no gene match: 3. Germline loops: CDR1 SGHTA, CDR2 FQGTGA. CDR3 sequence: CASGTGSYEQYF. CDR3 nucleotide sequence: TGTGCCAGCGGGACAGGCAGCTACGAGCAGTACTTC.

V and J are TRBV2 and TRBJ2-3; TRBD1 agrees at 9 bases. The junction had 7 bases not matched to a gene; V was cut back by 6 bases and J by 3 bases. The CDR3 runs 15 residues. Germline V CDR1 and CDR2: SNHLY, FYNNEI. CDR3 in amino acids: CASRQMTGGTDTQYF. CDR3 nucleotide sequence: TGTGCCAGCAGGCAAATGACAGGGGGGACAGATACGCAGTATTTT. Full variable domain (outside the CDR3, taken from reference TRBV2 and TRBJ2-3): EPEVTQTPSHQVTQMGQEVILRCVPISNHLYFYWYRQILGQKVEFLVSFYNNEISEKSEIFDDQFSVERPDGSNFTLKIRSTKLEDSAMYFCASRQMTGGTDTQYFGPGTRLTVL.

This chain connects TRBV28 to TRBJ2-5; D is uncertain. Germline CDR1 MDHEN, CDR2 SYDVKM. The CDR3 is 13 amino acids. The V gene lost 6 bases and the J gene lost 5 bases, with 13 bases spanning the gap. The CDR3: CASRLDSPETQYF. The CDR3, as DNA: TGTGCCAGCAGACTTGACTCCCCGGAGACCCAGTACTTC.

This clone was recorded only once. The rearrangement uses TRBV19 and TRBJ2-7; 8 nucleotides match TRBD2. This CDR3 is built from 15 residues. V dropped 3 bases and J dropped 5; count of bases not matched to a gene: 9. Per germline, CDR1 LNHDA and CDR2 SQIVND (reference sequence). This CDR3 is CASSMLSGGPHEQYF. The CDR3 DNA follows: TGTGCCAGTAGTATGTTATCGGGAGGGCCACACGAGCAGTACTTC.

This clone was found once. The gene calls are TRBV7-2 and TRBJ2-7; D gene uncertain. CDR3 size: 14 residues. Deletions cut 0 bases from V and 2 bases from J, with 8 bases between. Germline V gene lookup returns CDR1 SGHTA and CDR2 FQGNSA. The CDR3 loop is CASSLAGGTYEQYF. In DNA form, the CDR3 reads TGTGCCAGCAGCTTAGCAGGCGGAACCTACGAGCAGTACTTC.

The table lists this clone with a few counts. The chain combines TRBV29-1 with TRBJ2-3; 11 nucleotides match TRBD2. Per germline, CDR1 SQVTM and CDR2 ANQGSEA. V lost 0 bases to trimming and J lost 6 bases; unmatched junction nucleotides: 5. This CDR3 has 15 residues. For the CDR3, the DNA is TGCAGCGTTGAAGATCGTAGCGGGGGGGTTGATACGCAGTATTTT. It translates to CSVEDRSGGVDTQYF.

The chain couples TRBV5-1 to TRBJ2-1, with 12 bases that match TRBD2. Trimming took 4 bases from V and 6 from J; bases not matched to a gene: 2. The CDR3 runs 14 residues. Germline V gene sequence: CDR1 SGHRS, CDR2 YFSETQ. The CDR3 sequence: CASSLAGGPNEQFF. In DNA, the CDR3 is TGCGCCAGCAGCCTAGCGGGAGGGCCCAATGAGCAGTTCTTC. The full variable domain, its missing parts supplied by reference TRBV5-1 and TRBJ2-1, is KAGVTQTPRYLIKTRGQQVTLSCSPISGHRSVSWYQQTPGQGLQFLFEYFSETQRNKGNFPGRFSGRQFSNSRSEMNVSTLELGDSALYLCASSLAGGPNEQFFGPGTRLTVL.

This chain joins TRBV14 and TRBJ1-2; D is unclear. With 2 bases removed from V and 2 bases from J, the gap between germline ends came to 9 bases. The CDR3 loop spans 14 amino acids. Germline V gives CDR1 SGHDN, CDR2 FVKESK. In DNA, the CDR3 is TGTGCCAGCAGCCAACAAACAGCAAACTATGGCTACACCTTC. Translating gives CASSQQTANYGYTF.

The V gene is TRBV4-3, the J gene TRBJ2-1, with D maybe TRBD2 (5 bases). Germline V gives CDR1 LGHNA, CDR2 YSLEER. The CDR3 has 16 amino acids. Trimming cost V 5 bases and J 5 bases, with 19 bases left between them. CDR3 DNA sequence: TGCGCCAGCAGCTTAATTACCGGGCGGGCCAACAATGAGCAGTTCTTC. It is translated as CASSLITGRANNEQFF.

The chain couples TRBV5-1 to TRBJ1-1; D may be TRBD1 (6 bases). This CDR3 comprises 13 residues. Trimming removed 2 bases at V and 3 bases at J, with 8 bases between. Germline CDR1 is SGHRS and CDR2 is YFSETQ. CDR3 in amino acids: CASSFTGYTEAFF. The DNA of the CDR3 is TGCGCCAGCAGCTTTACAGGGTACACTGAAGCTTTCTTT.

The V and J genes are TRBV13 and TRBJ2-5; a possible D gene is TRBD2 (7 bases). The tail of the sequence fits TRBJ2-7 better, so the J call may be wrong. The germline V gene has CDR1 PRHDT and CDR2 FYEKMQ (reference sequence). The CDR3 runs to 15 residues. DNA for the CDR3: TGTGCCAGCTCCAAAGGGGGGGCCTTCTCCTACGAGCAGTACTTC. Its protein product is CASSKGGAFSYEQYF.

This clone is a singleton in its sample. V and J are TRBV27 and TRBJ1-2, with 10 bases matching TRBD1. The germline CDR1 and CDR2 sequences are MNHEY and SMNVEV (reference sequence). The J segment lost 8 bases and the V segment lost 5 bases, leaving 8 bases of the junction unmatched. This CDR3 comprises 14 residues. The CDR3 region is CASSPGQGFGGYTF. DNA for the CDR3: TGTGCCAGCAGTCCGGGACAGGGGTTTGGCGGCTACACCTTC.

The V call is TRBV7-2, the J call TRBJ1-1, with D maybe TRBD1 (6 bases). V lost 4 bases and J 5 bases, leaving 17 bases between the germline ends. Per germline, CDR1 SGHTA and CDR2 FQGNSA. The CDR3 sequence is 15 residues long. The CDR3 spells CASSYQTGLRTEAFF. For the CDR3, the DNA is TGTGCCAGCAGCTATCAAACAGGGCTTAGAACTGAAGCTTTCTTT.

Only one count was recorded for this clone. The CDR3 region is CASSLALSGNTIYF. CDR3 coding DNA: TGCGCCAGCAGCTTAGCCCTTTCTGGAAACACCATATATTTT. This chain uses TRBV5-1 with TRBJ1-3; D is undetermined. The V end lost 2 bases, the J end lost 1 base, and 7 bases lay between the germline ends. Per the germline V gene, CDR1 is SGHRS and CDR2 is YFSETQ. The CDR3 totals 14 residues.

The J gene is TRBJ2-7, the V gene TRBV6-5; TRBD2 is a possible D gene (6 bases). Looked up from germline, CDR1 is MNHEY and CDR2 is SVGAGI. CDR3 length: 15 amino acids. The ends were cut back, 6 bases at V and 4 bases at J, with 19 bases in the middle. The CDR3 nucleotides are TGTGCCAGCAGACCCCCACTAGCACTGGTATACGAGCAGTACTTC. Protein sequence: CASRPPLALVYEQYF.

The CDR3 spells CASSFRGLANYEQYF. CDR3 DNA: TGTGCCAGCAGCTTCCGAGGACTAGCAAACTACGAGCAGTACTTC. The chain is built from TRBV11-2 and TRBJ2-7; the match to TRBD2 covers 8 bases. The V gene's germline CDR1 is SGHAT and CDR2 FQNNGV. V trimming: 3 bases; J trimming: 3 bases; junction bases outside the gene matches: 7. The length of the CDR3 is 15 residues.

The chain employs TRBV30 and TRBJ2-1, with TRBD2 matching 13 bases. V lost 0 bases and J lost 8; bases outside the gene matches: 4. Germline V gene lookup returns CDR1 GTSNPN and CDR2 SVGIG (reference sequence). This CDR3 region has 15 residues. DNA of the CDR3: TGTGCCTGGAGTGTGGGACTAGCGGGAATGTATGAGCAGTTCTTC. This encodes CAWSVGLAGMYEQFF.

The gene calls are TRBV18 and TRBJ1-6; 9 bases map to TRBD1. The germline CDR1 and CDR2 sequences are KGHSH and LQKENI. This CDR3 has 15 residues. Losses at the gene ends were 6 bases for V and 3 bases for J; bases not matched to a gene: 3. CDR3 amino acids: CASSRDRDYNSPLHF. The CDR3 DNA reads as TGTGCCAGCTCTCGGGACAGGGACTATAATTCACCCCTCCACTTT.

The table lists this clone with a count of one. This chain connects TRBV7-2 to TRBJ1-5; D may be TRBD1 (6 bases). V was clipped by 1 base and J by 4 bases, with 17 bases between them. The CDR3 covers 17 residues. CDR1 and CDR2 (germline): SGHTA, FQGNSA. CDR3 residues: CASSLVPGERGNQPQHF. DNA for the CDR3: TGTGCCAGCAGCTTAGTGCCAGGGGAACGCGGGAATCAGCCCCAGCATTTT. The variable domain in full, completed from reference TRBV7-2 and TRBJ1-5, reads GAGVSQSPSNKVTEKGKDVELRCDPISGHTALYWYRQSLGQGLEFLIYFQGNSAPDKSGLPSDRFSAERTGGSVSTLTIQRTQQEDSAVYLCASSLVPGERGNQPQHFGDGTRLSIL.

The V gene is TRBV19, the J gene TRBJ2-7; 9 positions agree with TRBD1. The CDR3 spans 14 residues. CDR1 LNHDA and CDR2 SQIVND come from the germline V gene (reference sequence). Trimming at V came to 4 bases and at J to 5 bases, leaving 6 bases not matched to a gene. CDR3 loop: CASSTTGQGNEQYF. The CDR3 DNA reads as TGTGCCAGTAGTACCACGGGACAGGGCAACGAGCAGTACTTC.

The V and J genes are TRBV29-1 and TRBJ1-2, with 7 bases matching TRBD1. J was trimmed by 5 bases and V by 3 bases; bases with no gene match: 3. This CDR3 comprises 12 residues. CDR1 SQVTM and CDR2 ANQGSEA come from the germline V gene. Written as DNA, the CDR3 is TGCAGCGTTGAGGGGACAGATTATGGCTACACCTTC. It specifies CSVEGTDYGYTF.

Only a few counts were recorded for this clone. The rearrangement uses TRBV28 and TRBJ1-3; a weak D match, TRBD1 (6 bases). The CDR3 totals 15 residues. Trimming pared 6 bases from V and 4 bases from J, leaving 16 bases between. Germline V gene data show CDR1 as MDHEN and CDR2 as SYDVKM. The CDR3 DNA follows: TGTGCCAGCAGATTACGCGACAGGATCGGAAACACCATATATTTT. As protein: CASRLRDRIGNTIYF. Complete variable domain (other parts from reference TRBV28 and TRBJ1-3): DVKVTQSSRYLVKRTGEKVFLECVQDMDHENMFWYRQDPGLGLRLIYFSYDVKMKEKGDIPEGYSVSREKKERFSLILESASTNQTSMYLCASRLRDRIGNTIYFGEGSWLTVV.